The clone carrying this TCR beta chain was observed a handful of times. This specimen belongs to a study of blood T cells in healthy people across ages. Primers used in a second PCR of roughly 7 to 12 cycles were a sample-barcoded 5' primer and a J-beta primer mix. MiXCR, run by TCRdb on the 5' RACE reads, gives a single entry per CDR3 protein. The data show fewer than 950,000 distinct CDR3 sequences, 35% to 40% seen once. Germline V lookup: CDR1 SGHRS, CDR2 YFSETQ. The junction had 5 bases not matched to a gene; V was cut back by 2 bases and J by 8 bases. The length of the CDR3 is 14 residues. The donors, healthy Caucasians from Russia, were aged about 6 to 95.

The sequence was collected from a man in his late teens or twenties in good health. The sequencing input was blood. The chain has TRBV5-1 and TRBJ1-5; TRBD1 matches 9 bases. The CDR3 bases are TGCGCCAGCAGCTTAACAGGGGGCGGGGAGCCCCAGCATTTT. It specifies CASSLTGGGEPQHF.